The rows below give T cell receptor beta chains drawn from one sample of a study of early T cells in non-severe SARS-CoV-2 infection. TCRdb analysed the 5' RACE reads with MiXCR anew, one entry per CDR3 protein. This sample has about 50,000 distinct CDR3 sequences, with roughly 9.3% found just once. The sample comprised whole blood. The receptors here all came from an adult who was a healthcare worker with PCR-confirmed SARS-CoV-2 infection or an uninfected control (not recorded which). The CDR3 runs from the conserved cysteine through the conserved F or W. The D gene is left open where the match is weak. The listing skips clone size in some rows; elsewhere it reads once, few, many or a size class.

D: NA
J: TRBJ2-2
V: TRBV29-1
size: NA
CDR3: CSGGDLFRGTGELFF
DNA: TGCAGCGGTGGGGACCTGTTTCGGGGAACCGGGGAGCTGTTTTTT

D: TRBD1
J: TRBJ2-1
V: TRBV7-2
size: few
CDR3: CASSPQGQASSYNEQFF
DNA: TGTGCCAGCAGCCCCCAGGGACAGGCGAGCTCCTACAATGAGCAGTTCTTC

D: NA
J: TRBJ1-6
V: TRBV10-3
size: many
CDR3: CAISERTSPPLHF
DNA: TGTGCCATCAGTGAGCGGACCAGCCCACCCCTCCACTTT

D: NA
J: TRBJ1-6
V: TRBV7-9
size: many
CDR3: CASSLEEGGHSPLHF
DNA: TGTGCCAGCAGCTTAGAAGAGGGAGGGCATTCACCCCTCCACTTT

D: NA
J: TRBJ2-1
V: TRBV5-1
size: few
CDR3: CASSLVLDNEQFF
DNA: TGCGCCAGCAGCTTGGTCTTAGACAATGAGCAGTTCTTC

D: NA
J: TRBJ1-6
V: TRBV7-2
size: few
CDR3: CASSRNWDSPLHF
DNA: TGTGCCAGTTCGAGGAATTGGGATTCACCCCTCCACTTT

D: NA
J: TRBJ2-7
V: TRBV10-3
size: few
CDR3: CAISESVGYEQYF
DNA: TGTGCCATCAGTGAGTCTGTAGGCTACGAGCAGTACTTC

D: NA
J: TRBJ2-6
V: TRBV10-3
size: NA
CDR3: CAISDTGAISGANVLTF
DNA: TGTGCCATCAGTGATACCGGGGCCATATCTGGGGCCAACGTCCTGACTTTC

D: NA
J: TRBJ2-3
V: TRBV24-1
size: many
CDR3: CATSGSTDTQYF
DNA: TGTGCCACCAGTGGAAGCACAGATACGCAGTATTTT

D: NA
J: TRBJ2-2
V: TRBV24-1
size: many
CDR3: CATKSPSTGELFF
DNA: TGTGCCACCAAAAGTCCGAGCACCGGGGAGCTGTTTTTT

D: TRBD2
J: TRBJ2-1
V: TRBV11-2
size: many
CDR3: CASHAAGVGYNEQFF
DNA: TGTGCCAGCCACGCTGCGGGAGTTGGGTACAATGAGCAGTTCTTC

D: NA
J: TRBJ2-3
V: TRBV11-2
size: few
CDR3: CASSNDNSGVDTQYF
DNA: TGTGCCAGCTCAAATGACAATTCTGGAGTGGATACGCAGTATTTT

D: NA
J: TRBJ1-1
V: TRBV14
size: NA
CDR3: CVSSQDFGGTEAFF
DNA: TGTGTCAGCAGCCAAGATTTTGGGGGCACTGAAGCTTTCTTT

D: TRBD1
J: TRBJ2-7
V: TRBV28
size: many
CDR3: CASSPHPGTATYEQYF
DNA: TGTGCCAGCAGTCCCCACCCCGGGACAGCTACCTACGAGCAGTACTTC

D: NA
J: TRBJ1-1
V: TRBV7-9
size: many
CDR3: CASSLSQGHTEAFF
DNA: TGTGCCAGCAGCTTGAGTCAGGGACACACTGAAGCTTTCTTT

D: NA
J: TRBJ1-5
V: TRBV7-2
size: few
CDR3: CASSFRRGQPQHF
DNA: TGTGCCAGCAGCTTCAGGAGGGGACAGCCCCAGCATTTT

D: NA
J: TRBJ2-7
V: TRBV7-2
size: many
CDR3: CASSRGAPGLYEQYF
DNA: TGTGCCAGCAGCCGGGGGGCCCCGGGGCTATACGAGCAGTACTTC

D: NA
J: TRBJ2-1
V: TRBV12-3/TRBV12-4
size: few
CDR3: CASSPSGTSYNEQFF
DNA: TGTGCCAGCAGCCCCAGCGGGACATCCTACAATGAGCAGTTCTTC

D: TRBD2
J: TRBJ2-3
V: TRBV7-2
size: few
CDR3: CASSSSGDTDTQYF
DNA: TGTGCCAGCAGCTCCAGCGGGGATACAGATACGCAGTATTTT

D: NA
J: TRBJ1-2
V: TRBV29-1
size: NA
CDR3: CSASEIAANYGYTF
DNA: TGCAGCGCCTCAGAAATTGCAGCTAACTATGGCTACACCTTC

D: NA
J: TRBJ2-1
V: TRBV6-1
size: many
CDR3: CASSRTYNEQFF
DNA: TGTGCCAGCAGTCGGACCTACAATGAGCAGTTCTTC

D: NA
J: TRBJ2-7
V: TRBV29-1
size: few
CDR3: CSVDGLGPENYEQYF
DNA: TGCAGCGTTGACGGGCTTGGGCCGGAAAACTACGAGCAGTACTTC

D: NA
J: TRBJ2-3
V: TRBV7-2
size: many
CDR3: CASSLGWDTDTQYF
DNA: TGTGCCAGCAGCTTAGGATGGGACACAGATACGCAGTATTTT

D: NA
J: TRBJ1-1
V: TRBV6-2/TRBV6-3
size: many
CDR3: CASSYPRRNMNTEAFF
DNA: TGTGCCAGCAGTTACCCCAGACGGAACATGAACACTGAAGCTTTCTTT

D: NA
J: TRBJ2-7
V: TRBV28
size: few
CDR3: CASSAGALVSSYEQYF
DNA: TGTGCCAGCAGTGCGGGTGCACTGGTGAGCTCCTACGAGCAGTACTTC

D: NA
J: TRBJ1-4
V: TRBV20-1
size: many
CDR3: CSAPRMGTNEKLFF
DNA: TGCAGTGCTCCCCGAATGGGAACTAATGAAAAACTGTTTTTT

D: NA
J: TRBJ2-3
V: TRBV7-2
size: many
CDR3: CASSPWGRTDTQYF
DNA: TGTGCCAGCAGCCCGTGGGGGCGAACAGATACGCAGTATTTT

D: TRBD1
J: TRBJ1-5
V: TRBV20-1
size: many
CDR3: CSAQTGLSNQPQHF
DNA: TGCAGTGCACAGACAGGGTTAAGCAATCAGCCCCAGCATTTT

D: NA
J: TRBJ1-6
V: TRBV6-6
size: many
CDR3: CAANTGSSYNSPLHF
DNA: TGTGCCGCAAACACAGGGAGCTCCTATAATTCACCCCTCCACTTT

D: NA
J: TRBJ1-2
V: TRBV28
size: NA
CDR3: CASRPGTPNYGYTF
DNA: TGTGCCAGCAGACCCGGGACACCGAACTATGGCTACACCTTC

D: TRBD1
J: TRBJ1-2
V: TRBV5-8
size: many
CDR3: CASRLGTGQATFGYTF
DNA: TGTGCCAGCAGACTGGGAACGGGACAGGCCACATTTGGCTACACCTTC

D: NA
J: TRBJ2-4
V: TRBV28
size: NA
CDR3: CASSSNAEIQYF
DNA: TGTGCCAGCAGTTCGAATGCAGAGATTCAGTACTTC

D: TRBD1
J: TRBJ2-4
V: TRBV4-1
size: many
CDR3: CASSLGTGLYIQYF
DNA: TGCGCCAGCAGCCTAGGGACAGGGCTTTACATTCAGTACTTC

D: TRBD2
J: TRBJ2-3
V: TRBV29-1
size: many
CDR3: CSVKSTSGDTDTQYF
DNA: TGCAGCGTTAAGTCGACTAGCGGGGACACAGATACGCAGTATTTT

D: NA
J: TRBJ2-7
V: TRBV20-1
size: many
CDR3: CSASIQDATSYEQYF
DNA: TGCAGTGCTAGTATTCAGGACGCGACCTCCTACGAGCAGTACTTC

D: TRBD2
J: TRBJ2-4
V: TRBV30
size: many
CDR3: CAWSVPPAPGGF
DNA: TGTGCCTGGAGTGTACCCCCGGCCCCGGGGGGCTTC

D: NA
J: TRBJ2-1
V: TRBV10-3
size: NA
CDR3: CAISVTSSHEQFF
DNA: TGTGCCATCAGTGTGACCAGCTCCCATGAGCAGTTCTTC

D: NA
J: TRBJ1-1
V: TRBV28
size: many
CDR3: CASSLLDKNTEAFF
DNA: TGTGCCAGCAGTTTACTGGACAAGAACACTGAAGCTTTCTTT

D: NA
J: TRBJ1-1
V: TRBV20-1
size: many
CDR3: CSASSGGRTEAFF
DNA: TGCAGTGCTAGCTCGGGGGGGAGGACTGAAGCTTTCTTT

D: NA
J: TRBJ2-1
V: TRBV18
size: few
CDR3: CASSPREGVGYNEQFF
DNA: TGTGCCAGCTCACCTAGGGAGGGGGTTGGCTACAATGAGCAGTTCTTC

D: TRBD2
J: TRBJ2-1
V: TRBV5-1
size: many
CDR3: CASGQTSGRFNEQFF
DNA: TGCGCCAGCGGCCAGACTAGCGGGAGGTTCAATGAGCAGTTCTTC

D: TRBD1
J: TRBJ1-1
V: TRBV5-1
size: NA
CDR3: CASSLESTGRTEAFF
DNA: TGCGCCAGCAGCTTGGAGTCGACAGGGCGGACTGAAGCTTTCTTT

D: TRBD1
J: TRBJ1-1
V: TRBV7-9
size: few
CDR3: CASSFTGGSTEVFF
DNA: TGTGCCAGCAGCTTTACAGGGGGCAGTACCGAAGTTTTCTTT

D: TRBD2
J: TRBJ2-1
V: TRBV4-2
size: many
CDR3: CASSQESLSGLGSHEQFF
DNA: TGTGCCAGCAGCCAAGAGAGTCTCTCGGGACTAGGTTCCCATGAGCAGTTCTTC

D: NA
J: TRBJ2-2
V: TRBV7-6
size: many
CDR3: CASSRGDTGELFF
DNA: TGTGCCAGCAGCCGAGGGGACACCGGGGAGCTGTTTTTT

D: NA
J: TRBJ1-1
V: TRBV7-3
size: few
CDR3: CASSLQGGDTEAFF
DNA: TGTGCCAGCAGCTTACAGGGCGGGGACACTGAAGCTTTCTTT

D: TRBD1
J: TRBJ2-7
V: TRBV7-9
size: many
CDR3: CASSLRQGAQYEQYF
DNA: TGTGCCAGCAGCCTACGACAGGGGGCCCAGTACGAGCAGTACTTC

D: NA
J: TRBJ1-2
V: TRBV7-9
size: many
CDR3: CASSQGPTNYGYTF
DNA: TGTGCCAGCAGCCAGGGACCGACTAACTATGGCTACACCTTC

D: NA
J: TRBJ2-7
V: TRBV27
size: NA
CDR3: CASSVQGNVYEQYF
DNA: TGTGCCAGCAGTGTTCAGGGGAACGTGTACGAGCAGTACTTC

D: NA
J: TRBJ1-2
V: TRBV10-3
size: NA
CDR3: CAIMPRSNYGYTF
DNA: TGTGCCATCATGCCCAGATCAAACTATGGCTACACCTTC

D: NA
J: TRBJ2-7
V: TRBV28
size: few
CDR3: CASSPPGTYEQYF
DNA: TGTGCCAGCAGCCCCCCCGGGACCTACGAGCAGTACTTC

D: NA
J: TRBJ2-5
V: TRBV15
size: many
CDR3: CATSWGQETQYF
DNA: TGTGCCACCAGCTGGGGACAAGAGACCCAGTACTTC

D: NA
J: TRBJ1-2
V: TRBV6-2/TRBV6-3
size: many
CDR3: CASSYSPSGYTF
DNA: TGTGCCAGCAGTTACTCCCCATCTGGCTACACCTTC

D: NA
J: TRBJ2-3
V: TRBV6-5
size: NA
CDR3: CASQRLVLTPTQYF
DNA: TGTGCCAGCCAACGACTAGTCCTGACGCCGACGCAGTATTTT

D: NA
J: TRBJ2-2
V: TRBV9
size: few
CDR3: CASSLGTVKSELFF
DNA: TGTGCCAGCAGCCTGGGGACGGTCAAGTCGGAGCTGTTTTTT

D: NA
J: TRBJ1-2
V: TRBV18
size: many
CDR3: CASSPTDRGSGYTF
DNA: TGTGCCAGCTCGCCCACCGATAGGGGAAGCGGCTACACCTTC

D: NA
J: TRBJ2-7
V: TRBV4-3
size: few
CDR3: CASSQGRTGEQYF
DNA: TGCGCCAGCAGCCAGGGCAGGACTGGGGAGCAGTACTTC

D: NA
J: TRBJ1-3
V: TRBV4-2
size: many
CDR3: CASSQERGNTIYF
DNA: TGTGCCAGCAGCCAAGAACGAGGAAACACCATATATTTT

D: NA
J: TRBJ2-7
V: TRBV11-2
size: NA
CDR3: CASSPQAGAVYEQYF
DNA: TGTGCCAGCAGCCCCCAAGCCGGAGCTGTCTACGAGCAGTACTTC